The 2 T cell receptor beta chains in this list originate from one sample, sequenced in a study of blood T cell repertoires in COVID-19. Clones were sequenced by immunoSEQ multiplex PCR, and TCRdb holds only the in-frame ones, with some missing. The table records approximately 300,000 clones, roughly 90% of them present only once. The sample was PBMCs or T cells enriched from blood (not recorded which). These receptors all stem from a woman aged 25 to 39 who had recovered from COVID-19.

CDR3 nucleotides: TGCAGCGTTGGTAATAGCGGGAGCACAGATACGCAGTATTTT. Its translation is CSVGNSGSTDTQYF. This chain uses TRBV29-1 with TRBJ2-3, with 7 bases matching TRBD2. The CDR3 is made up of 14 amino acids. Germline trimming cut 4 bases from V and 0 bases from J; bases unmatched to any gene: 4. CDR1 is SQVTM, CDR2 ANQGSEA, per germline.

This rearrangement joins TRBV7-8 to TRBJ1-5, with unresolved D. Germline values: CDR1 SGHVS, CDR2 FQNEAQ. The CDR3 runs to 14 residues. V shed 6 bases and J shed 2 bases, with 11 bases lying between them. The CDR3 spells CASSPNAGNQPQHF. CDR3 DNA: TGTGCCAGCAGTCCTAATGCGGGCAATCAGCCCCAGCATTTT.